This T cell receptor beta chain was captured in a study of OX40 agonist ivuxolimab in advanced cancers. Findings of the study overall: The work left the antigen specificity of expanded peripheral T cells undetermined. Some of the lowest clonal expansion was seen in partial responders at 0.1-3.0 mg/kg.

Trimming removed 5 bases from V and 4 bases from J, with 12 bases in between. Germline values: CDR1 SGHRS, CDR2 YFSETQ. This CDR3 comprises 13 residues. Concerning this clone itself: Its cognate antigen is unknown.

Data came from immunoSEQ multiplex PCR; TCRdb stores just in-frame clones and leaves some out. The table shows about 58,000 clones, with roughly nine tenths occurring only once. Sequences were derived from CD4+ or CD8+ T cells sorted from blood, sampled in a trial of the OX40 agonist ivuxolimab. This receptor was identified in an adult with an advanced solid tumor such as melanoma, head and neck, liver or kidney cancer. The rearrangement links TRBV5-1 to TRBJ1-2; D unresolved. The CDR3 here is CASSWQDPYGYTF. In DNA, the CDR3 is TGCGCCAGCAGTTGGCAGGACCCCTATGGCTACACCTTC. The full variable domain, its missing parts supplied by reference TRBV5-1 and TRBJ1-2, is KAGVTQTPRYLIKTRGQQVTLSCSPISGHRSVSWYQQTPGQGLQFLFEYFSETQRNKGNFPGRFSGRQFSNSRSEMNVSTLELGDSALYLCASSWQDPYGYTFGSGTRLTVV.